This TCR beta chain was found in a study of T cell responses to AZD1222 COVID-19 vaccine. Findings of the study overall: Mapped onto spike, vaccine-associated CD4 TCRs spanned it and were dominant at 160-218 and 743-854. Samples come after the peak T cell response, not at day 14. Seropositivity was recorded at baseline in only a handful of AZD1222 recipients.

Notes on this clone: Its antigen is undetermined.

TCRdb's table, derived via immunoSEQ multiplex PCR, lists solely in-frame clones and lacks some. This sample has some 130,000 clones; 88% occur once, and the top ten carry around 20%. Germline V gene lookup returns CDR1 LNHDA and CDR2 SQIVND (reference sequence). There are 13 residues in the CDR3. V dropped 4 bases and J dropped 9; count of bases not matched to a gene: 8. This clonotype originated in an adult in good health. This specimen consisted of peripheral blood, obtained on day 0 of MenACWY control vaccination. The chain joins TRBV19 to TRBJ2-7; 8 bases line up with TRBD1. CDR3 region: CASSTGQGPGQYF. For the CDR3, the DNA is TGTGCCAGTAGTACTGGACAGGGCCCCGGGCAGTACTTC.